What follows are 14 T cell receptor beta chains derived from one specimen sequenced in a study of blood T cell repertoires in COVID-19. This table comes from immunoSEQ multiplex PCR, and its TCRdb copy is limited to in-frame clones, with some not included. The table includes around 180,000 clones, roughly 82% detected once. Sequenced sample: peripheral blood. Receptor source: a woman in her thirties with acute or convalescent COVID-19.

Only a few counts were recorded for this clone. The genes are TRBV6-2 or TRBV6-3 and TRBJ2-3, with a weak D call TRBD2 (5 bases). Germline V gives CDR1 MNHEY, CDR2 SVGEGT. This CDR3 region has 18 residues. Trimming took off 5 bases at V and 0 bases at J, with 21 bases between the two ends. CDR3 amino acids: CASSPDPSWGTSTDTQYF. The CDR3 bases are TGTGCCAGCAGTCCAGATCCTAGCTGGGGAACTAGCACAGATACGCAGTATTTT.

The chain carries TRBV28 and TRBJ1-1; 8 nucleotides agree with TRBD1. With 8 bases clipped from V and 1 base from J, the junction kept 12 bases outside the gene matches. CDR1 MDHEN and CDR2 SYDVKM come from the germline V gene. The CDR3 runs 16 residues. The CDR3 is CASRSPGQVRNTEAFF. CDR3 bases: TGTGCCAGCCGAAGTCCGGGACAGGTACGGAACACTGAAGCTTTCTTT.

Ten or more counts support this clone. This chain connects TRBV30 to TRBJ1-5; unclear D gene. Germline CDR1 GTSNPN, CDR2 SVGIG (reference sequence). CDR3 length equals 14 residues. V dropped 1 base and J dropped 4 bases, with 11 bases sitting between them. In DNA, the CDR3 is TGTGCCTGGAGTGGAAACCGAGGGAATCAGCCCCAGCATTTT. Translating it yields CAWSGNRGNQPQHF.

The CDR3 sequence: CASREGDGGRYGYTF. CDR3 coding DNA: TGTGCCAGCAGAGAGGGAGACGGGGGGCGCTATGGCTACACCTTC. The rearrangement joins TRBV27 to TRBJ1-2; D possibly corresponds to TRBD1 (6 bases). Deletions cut 6 bases from V and 4 bases from J, with 18 bases between. The CDR3 has 15 residues. CDR1 is MNHEY and CDR2 is SMNVEV in the germline V gene (reference sequence).

This chain links TRBV19 with TRBJ2-1, with TRBD1 as a possible D gene (5 bases). Deletions cut 0 bases from V and 8 bases from J, with 26 bases between. CDR3 length: 19 residues. Germline lookup yields CDR1 LNHDA and CDR2 SQIVND (reference sequence). The CDR3 DNA reads as TGTGCCAGTAGTATAGAATATTGGTCGCCGACAAGGCAGGGCTATGAGCAGTTCTTC. Translating gives CASSIEYWSPTRQGYEQFF.

V is TRBV5-6 and J is TRBJ2-5; 10 bases are a match to TRBD1. There are 14 residues in the CDR3. The V gene end was trimmed by 5 bases and the J gene end by 5 bases; junction bases not matched to a gene: 6. Germline V gene data show CDR1 as SGHDT and CDR2 as YYEEEE. CDR3 protein: CASRPTGGGETQYF. In nucleotides, the CDR3 is TGTGCCAGCAGACCGACAGGGGGCGGCGAGACCCAGTACTTC.

The chain employs TRBV7-6 and TRBJ2-1; 10 positions match TRBD1. CDR3 length: 14 residues. Germline CDR1 SGHVS, CDR2 FNYEAQ. V lost 5 bases, J lost 7 bases, and 5 bases stayed unmatched. CDR3 coding DNA: TGTGCCAGCAGCCTCCGGGACAGGGGTAATGAGCAGTTCTTC. Its translation: CASSLRDRGNEQFF.

This rearrangement joins TRBV3-1 (or the pseudogene TRBV3-2) to TRBJ2-5; D ambiguous. CDR1 LGHDT and CDR2 YNNKEL come from the germline V gene (reference sequence). V dropped 1 base and J dropped 3 bases, with 12 bases sitting between them. CDR3 length equals 15 residues. The CDR3 region has the DNA TGTGCCAGCAGCCAAGGCAGGTTAAAAAAAGAGACCCAGTACTTC. It specifies CASSQGRLKKETQYF.

V gene TRBV11-2 combines with J gene TRBJ1-2; maybe TRBD1 (6 bases). V was trimmed by 1 base and J by 7 bases, leaving 10 bases between them. The CDR3 is 13 amino acids. Per germline, CDR1 SGHAT and CDR2 FQNNGV. CDR3 residues: CASSLAGTSGYTF. DNA for the CDR3: TGTGCCAGCAGCTTAGCAGGGACAAGTGGCTACACCTTC.

V and J are TRBV19 and TRBJ2-5, with 8 positions matching TRBD1. Germline CDR1 is LNHDA and CDR2 is SQIVND (reference sequence). The CDR3 covers 13 residues. The V segment lost 6 bases and the J segment 5 bases; nucleotides outside the gene matches: 5. For the CDR3, the DNA is TGTGCCAGTAGACGGACAGGGACGGAGACCCAGTACTTC. This gives the protein CASRRTGTETQYF.

This clone showed up just once. The chain uses TRBV7-6 and TRBJ2-7; D remains ambiguous. The CDR3 is made up of 13 amino acids. Trimming stripped 5 bases from V and 3 bases from J, with 11 bases between. Germline V gene lookup returns CDR1 SGHVS and CDR2 FNYEAQ. The CDR3 DNA is TGTGCCAGCAGCATAGAACAGAACTACGAGCAGTACTTC. Amino acid sequence: CASSIEQNYEQYF.

CDR3 sequence reads: CASSPTGTGSREQYF. CDR3 nucleotides: TGTGCCAGCAGTCCAACCGGGACAGGGAGTCGCGAGCAGTACTTC. The rearrangement links TRBV27 to TRBJ2-7; 9 nucleotides align to TRBD1. V lost 5 bases to trimming and J lost 6 bases; unmatched junction nucleotides: 11. The CDR3 has 15 amino acids. The germline gives CDR1 MNHEY, CDR2 SMNVEV (reference sequence).

The V and J genes are TRBV5-1 and TRBJ2-1, with TRBD2 identical over 12 bases. The length of the CDR3 is 15 residues. CDR1 is SGHRS and CDR2 is YFSETQ in the germline V gene. With 3 bases clipped from V and 6 bases from J, the junction kept 4 bases outside the gene matches. The CDR3 sequence: CASSYGLAGSNEQFF. The CDR3, as DNA: TGCGCCAGCAGCTACGGACTAGCGGGGTCCAATGAGCAGTTCTTC.

This clone was recorded only once. The chain combines TRBV5-5 with TRBJ1-5; 7 bases line up with TRBD1. The CDR3 loop spans 14 amino acids. CDR1 SGHKS and CDR2 YYEKEE come from the germline V gene (reference sequence). Trimming took 4 bases from V and 5 from J; bases not matched to a gene: 6. In nucleotides, the CDR3 is TGTGCCAGCAGCACGGGACAGATACATCAGCCCCAGCATTTT. It yields the protein CASSTGQIHQPQHF.